Following are 27 T cell receptor beta chains from one sample sequenced in a study of T and B cells in COVID-19 patients. From blood, roughly 220-550 ng of genomic DNA served as TRB template. Multiplex PCR with BIOMED2 TRB-A/B primer pools amplified TRB rearrangements. TCRdb used MiXCR to reprocess the multiplex PCR reads, holding one entry per CDR3 protein. The data contain under 3,000 distinct CDR3 sequences, around 25% of them seen just once; the ten biggest clones take up about 70%. Sequencing was done on a sample of blood. Receptors originate from a human donor with active COVID-19.

A remark on this clonotype: This may be a read error: a much more frequent sequence differs by one nucleotide. This chain links TRBV6-5 with TRBJ2-2; D is unresolved. The length of the CDR3 is 14 residues. From germline, CDR1 is MNHEY and CDR2 SVGAGI. Trimming left V 8 bases short and J 0 bases short, with 10 bases between. The CDR3 spells CASASAANTGELFF. The DNA for the CDR3 is TGTGCCAGCGCGAGCGCAGCGAACACCGGGGAGCTGTTTTTT.

This clonotype counts as medium-sized. The V and J genes are TRBV29-1 and TRBJ2-3; possibly TRBD1 or TRBD2 for D (5 bases each). There are 14 residues in the CDR3. Trimming removed 5 bases from V and 0 bases from J, with 12 bases in between. Germline CDR1 is SQVTM and CDR2 is ANQGSEA. The CDR3 sequence is CSVREGSSTDTQYF. Written as DNA, the CDR3 is TGCAGCGTTCGAGAGGGGTCTAGCACAGATACGCAGTATTTT.

In this sample, this clonotype is medium-sized. The chain links TRBV27 to TRBJ2-2; possible D gene TRBD1, 6 bases. Between the trimmed V and J ends, which lost 3 bases and 2 bases, there was a span of 10 bases. The CDR3 totals 15 residues. Germline CDR1 and CDR2: MNHEY and SMNVEV (reference sequence). DNA for the CDR3: TGTGCCAGCAGTTTGGACAGCTTTAACACCGGGGAGCTGTTTTTT. Protein product: CASSLDSFNTGELFF.

V and J are TRBV24-1 and TRBJ1-2; D is perhaps TRBD1 (5 bases). This CDR3 region has 12 residues. The germline CDR1 and CDR2 sequences are KGHDR and SFDVKD. V lost 3 bases and J lost 4, with 5 bases in between. CDR3 amino acids: CATSDTGYGYTF. CDR3 DNA sequence: TGTGCCACCAGTGATACAGGCTATGGCTACACCTTC.

This clonotype was seen a handful of times. The rearrangement links TRBV4-3 to TRBJ2-7; D is perhaps TRBD2 (6 bases). Trimming left V 4 bases short and J 1 base short, with 14 bases between. Germline values: CDR1 LGHNA, CDR2 YSLEER. CDR3 size: 15 residues. CDR3: CASSPSGTQSYEQYF. Here the CDR3 DNA reads TGCGCCAGCAGCCCCTCCGGGACTCAATCCTACGAGCAGTACTTC.

The V gene is TRBV6-2 or TRBV6-3, the J gene TRBJ1-2; D unresolved. V lost 5 bases and J lost 4, with 14 bases in between. The CDR3 covers 14 residues. CDR1 is MNHEY and CDR2 is SVGEGT in the germline V gene. The CDR3 nucleotides read TGTGCCAGCAGTCAGGTGCATAGAACCTATGGCTACACCTTC. Protein product: CASSQVHRTYGYTF.

The CDR3 DNA follows: TGTGCCAGCAGTTTACGCGGGGGCGAGCAGTTCTTC. This gives the protein CASSLRGGEQFF. This sequence joins TRBV28 and TRBJ2-1, with D perhaps TRBD2 (7 bases). This CDR3 comprises 12 residues. In germline, CDR1 is MDHEN, CDR2 SYDVKM. V was cut by 2 bases and J by 10 bases, with 9 bases left in between.

Within the sample, this clonotype is medium-sized (0.01 to 0.1%). The genes are TRBV30 and TRBJ2-7; the D is unclear. The CDR3 covers 12 residues. CDR1 and CDR2 from the germline V gene are GTSNPN and SVGIG (reference sequence). The V gene lost 3 bases and the J gene lost 2 bases, with 8 bases spanning the gap. The CDR3 DNA sequence: TGTGCCTGGAGCGAGTACCCCTACGAGCAGTACTTC. Encoded protein: CAWSEYPYEQYF.

The table lists this clonotype with a few counts. The genes are TRBV24-1 and TRBJ2-3; the D call may be TRBD1 or TRBD2 (6 bases each). This CDR3 has 14 amino acids. The V gene lost 7 bases and the J gene lost 3 bases, with 13 bases spanning the gap. Germline V CDR1 and CDR2: KGHDR, SFDVKD. This chain's CDR3 is CATREGGRTDTQYF. CDR3 bases: TGTGCCACCAGAGAGGGGGGCAGGACAGATACGCAGTATTTT.

This clonotype was counted only a few times. The V call is TRBV5-6, the J call TRBJ1-5, with a tentative D call TRBD1 (6 bases). CDR3 length equals 14 residues. The germline gives CDR1 SGHDT, CDR2 YYEEEE. Trimming stripped 4 bases from V and 1 base from J, with 9 bases between. The CDR3, as DNA: TGTGCCAGCAGCCTAGGACAGAGCAATCAGCCCCAGCATTTT. Its translation: CASSLGQSNQPQHF.

In its sample, this clonotype is medium-sized. V gene TRBV6-5 combines with J gene TRBJ2-1; TRBD1 matches at 9 bases. V was pared by 4 bases and J by 4 bases, with 2 bases of the junction left unmatched. The CDR3 is made up of 14 amino acids. From germline, CDR1 is MNHEY and CDR2 SVGAGI. The CDR3 sequence is CASSSGTGYNEQFF. As DNA, the CDR3 is TGTGCCAGCAGTTCCGGGACAGGGTACAATGAGCAGTTCTTC.

This clonotype has a handful of counts. This sequence joins TRBV5-4 and TRBJ2-7; either TRBD1 or TRBD2 may fit D (5 bases each). The CDR3 runs to 13 residues. V was pared by 5 bases and J by 5 bases, with 14 bases between. Germline-derived CDR1 and CDR2 are SGHNT and YYREEE (reference sequence). The CDR3 coding sequence is TGTGCCAGCAGTTGGGACCCCTGGAACGAGCAGTACTTC. It encodes CASSWDPWNEQYF.

In this sample, this clonotype turned up many times. The rearrangement links TRBV5-6 to TRBJ1-4; 7 bases align to TRBD1. V was clipped by 2 bases and J by 12 bases; unmatched bases: 10. CDR3 length: 14 amino acids. Germline V lookup: CDR1 SGHDT, CDR2 YYEEEE. CDR3 region: CASSFSRGAAELFF. In nucleotides, the CDR3 is TGTGCCAGCAGCTTTAGCAGGGGGGCGGCGGAACTGTTTTTT.

This clonotype is judged large (0.1 to 1%). This chain joins TRBV29-1 and TRBJ2-7; D not certain. The CDR3 totals 14 residues. From germline, CDR1 is SQVTM and CDR2 ANQGSEA. The V and J ends lost 6 bases and 2 bases respectively, with 17 bases between them. The CDR3: CSVLDTTSPYEQYF. The CDR3 DNA reads TGCAGCGTCCTCGACACAACCTCTCCCTACGAGCAGTACTTC.

This clonotype was counted between two and nine times. In DNA, the CDR3 is TGCGCCAGCAGCCAAGAAGTGTCGGAGCACTATGGCTACACCTTC. Protein product: CASSQEVSEHYGYTF. This chain links TRBV4-3 with TRBJ1-2; the D is unclear. CDR3 length: 15 residues. The germline CDR1 and CDR2 sequences are LGHNA and YSLEER. Trimming stripped 0 bases from V and 3 bases from J, with 11 bases between.

This clonotype is medium-sized in the sample. The chain joins TRBV6-5 to TRBJ2-7; D not certain. Trimming removed 5 bases from V and 2 bases from J, with 13 bases in between. Germline V gene lookup returns CDR1 MNHEY and CDR2 SVGAGI. This CDR3 comprises 14 residues. The CDR3 here is CASSIGRSAYEQYF. The DNA for the CDR3 is TGTGCCAGCAGTATTGGCAGGTCCGCCTACGAGCAGTACTTC.

This clonotype was observed a few times. The chain recombines TRBV28 with TRBJ2-5, with D possibly being TRBD2 (5 bases). Between the trimmed V and J ends, which lost 6 bases and 1 base, there was a span of 21 bases. In germline, CDR1 is MDHEN, CDR2 SYDVKM. The CDR3 runs 17 residues. CDR3 sequence (DNA): TGTGCCAGCAGCCCAATAGCTGCCGTGAGGGTCCAAGAGACCCAGTACTTC. Translating gives CASSPIAAVRVQETQYF.

This clonotype was found a few times. This rearrangement joins TRBV27 to TRBJ1-4; a weak D match, TRBD1 (6 bases). This CDR3 contains 14 residues. Trimming stripped 2 bases from V and 6 bases from J, with 10 bases between. Germline CDR1 is MNHEY and CDR2 is SMNVEV (reference sequence). The CDR3 reads CASSLNRDYEKLFF. CDR3 DNA: TGTGCCAGCAGTTTAAACAGGGACTATGAAAAACTGTTTTTT.

The chain is built from TRBV6-5 and TRBJ2-1; 11 bases are a match to TRBD1. Germline V gene sequence: CDR1 MNHEY, CDR2 SVGAGI. The CDR3 is 15 residues long. V lost 6 bases and J lost 9; bases outside the gene matches: 10. This chain's CDR3 is CASSRTGGSGGEQFF. Written as DNA, the CDR3 is TGTGCCAGCAGCCGGACAGGGGGCAGTGGCGGTGAGCAGTTCTTC.

This clonotype is termed medium-sized (0.01 to 0.1%). This rearrangement joins TRBV13 to TRBJ2-2, with a tentative D call TRBD1 (6 bases). The germline gives CDR1 PRHDT, CDR2 FYEKMQ (reference sequence). This CDR3 has 16 amino acids. V lost 4 bases to trimming and J lost 0 bases, with 12 bases between them. As DNA, the CDR3 is TGTGCCAGCAGCTATTACAGGGCTTCGAACACCGGGGAGCTGTTTTTT. The encoded protein is CASSYYRASNTGELFF.

This clonotype was counted ten times or more. The V gene is TRBV6-5, the J gene TRBJ1-4; 8 nucleotides align to TRBD1. The V gene's germline CDR1 is MNHEY and CDR2 SVGAGI. CDR3 length: 14 amino acids. V lost 7 bases to trimming and J lost 5 bases; unmatched junction nucleotides: 6. The CDR3 loop reads CASTWTGSNEKLFF. CDR3 DNA sequence: TGTGCCAGCACCTGGACAGGGTCAAATGAAAAACTGTTTTTT.

This clonotype is deemed medium-sized. V and J are TRBV6-5 and TRBJ2-7; D possibly corresponds to TRBD1 (5 bases). The CDR3 covers 13 residues. CDR1 and CDR2 from the germline V gene are MNHEY and SVGAGI. V was trimmed by 0 bases and J by 5 bases, leaving 8 bases between them. The CDR3 protein is CASSYSPRDEQYF. CDR3 DNA: TGTGCCAGCAGTTACTCGCCCAGGGACGAGCAGTACTTC.

The chain couples TRBV15 to TRBJ1-1; no clear D. Looked up from germline, CDR1 is LNHNV and CDR2 is YYDKDF (reference sequence). V dropped 0 bases and J dropped 4 bases, with 12 bases sitting between them. This CDR3 spans 15 amino acids. This chain's CDR3 is CATSREGSGGTEAFF. CDR3 DNA sequence: TGTGCCACCAGCAGAGAAGGAAGTGGAGGCACTGAAGCTTTCTTT.

This chain connects TRBV6-4 to TRBJ2-1; TRBD2 matches at 8 bases. The junction had 8 bases not matched to a gene; V was cut back by 7 bases and J by 0 bases. Germline-derived CDR1 and CDR2 are MRHNA and SNTAGT. The CDR3 totals 16 residues. CDR3: CASTPRAGVSYNEQFF. CDR3 DNA sequence: TGTGCCAGCACCCCTCGAGCGGGAGTCTCCTACAATGAGCAGTTCTTC.

This clonotype was picked up a small number of times. The CDR3 sequence is CASSLKRNTEAFF. For the CDR3, the DNA is TGTGCCAGCAGTTTAAAGCGAAACACTGAAGCTTTCTTT. The chain employs TRBV12-3 or TRBV12-4 and TRBJ1-1; the D is unclear. V lost 2 bases, J lost 2 bases, and 6 bases lay in between. CDR3 length: 13 amino acids.

On this clonotype: A much larger clone lies one base from this, so it may be a read error. V and J are TRBV5-4 and TRBJ2-6; 7 bases line up with TRBD1. The CDR3 has 17 residues. Germline V gene data show CDR1 as SGHNT and CDR2 as YYREEE (reference sequence). CDR3 region: CASSSSGTASRANVLTF. CDR3 in DNA: TGTGCCAGCAGCTCCTCCGGGACAGCCTCTAGGGCCAACGTCCTGACTTTC.

This sequence joins TRBV6-5 and TRBJ2-1; D possibly corresponds to TRBD2 (5 bases). Trimming took 6 bases from V and 10 from J, leaving 19 bases between them. This CDR3 spans 14 amino acids. Germline V CDR1 and CDR2: MNHEY, SVGAGI. The CDR3 DNA follows: TGTGCCAGCAGCTACGGGATTTCGTTGTACGAGCAGTTCTTC. Protein: CASSYGISLYEQFF.